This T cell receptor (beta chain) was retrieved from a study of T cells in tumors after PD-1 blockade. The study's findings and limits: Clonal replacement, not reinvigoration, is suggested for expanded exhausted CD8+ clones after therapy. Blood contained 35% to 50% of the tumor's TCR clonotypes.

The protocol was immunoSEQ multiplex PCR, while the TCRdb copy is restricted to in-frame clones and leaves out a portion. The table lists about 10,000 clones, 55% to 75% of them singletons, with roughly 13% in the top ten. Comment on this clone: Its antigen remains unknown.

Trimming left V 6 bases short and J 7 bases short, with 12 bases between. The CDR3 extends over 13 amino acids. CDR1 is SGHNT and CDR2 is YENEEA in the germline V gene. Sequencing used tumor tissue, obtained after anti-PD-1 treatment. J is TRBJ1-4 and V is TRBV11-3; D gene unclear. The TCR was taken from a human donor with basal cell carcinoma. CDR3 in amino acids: CASSGETFEKLFF. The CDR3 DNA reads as TGTGCCAGCAGTGGGGAGACGTTTGAAAAACTGTTTTTT.